A single sample is the source of the 20 T cell receptor beta chains below, sequenced in a study of blood T cell repertoires in COVID-19. TCRdb's copy holds only in-frame clones and misses some; the assay was immunoSEQ multiplex PCR. This table holds about 14,000 clones, about 88% found once. The sample was peripheral blood. The source of these receptors is a human donor in a cohort sampled during active COVID-19.

This chain uses TRBV5-6 with TRBJ1-4, with D maybe TRBD1 (6 bases). V lost 2 bases to trimming and J lost 6 bases, with 11 bases between them. The germline gives CDR1 SGHDT, CDR2 YYEEEE. There are 14 residues in the CDR3. CDR3 amino acids: CASSLGRGYEKLFF. CDR3 in DNA: TGTGCCAGCAGCTTAGGCAGGGGATATGAAAAACTGTTTTTT.

This rearrangement joins TRBV5-5 to TRBJ1-4; D gene ambiguous. The germline CDR1 and CDR2 sequences are SGHKS and YYEKEE (reference sequence). V lost 5 bases to trimming and J lost 8 bases, with 13 bases between them. CDR3 size: 13 residues. CDR3 sequence: CASRPGGREKLFF. The DNA for the CDR3 is TGTGCCAGCAGACCGGGTGGTCGCGAAAAACTGTTTTTT.

The V gene is TRBV9, the J gene TRBJ2-7; maybe TRBD1 (5 bases). The CDR3 runs 13 residues. Germline V gene lookup returns CDR1 SGDLS and CDR2 YYNGEE. V shed 3 bases and J shed 5 bases, with 12 bases lying between them. The DNA of the CDR3 is TGTGCCAGCAGCGCGACGACAGTCGACGAGCAGTACTTC. This codes for CASSATTVDEQYF.

V usage is TRBV30 and J usage is TRBJ1-3, with D unresolved. This CDR3 is 13 amino acids long. The germline gives CDR1 GTSNPN, CDR2 SVGIG (reference sequence). V gave up 0 bases and J gave up 4 bases, with 7 bases separating them. In nucleotides, the CDR3 is TGTGCCTGGAGTGTATCGGGGGGAAACACCATATATTTT. Residues: CAWSVSGGNTIYF.

The rearrangement uses TRBV5-1 and TRBJ1-4; D may be TRBD1 (5 bases). The V end was cut by 3 bases, the J end by 5 bases, with 11 bases between. Germline CDR1 SGHRS, CDR2 YFSETQ. CDR3 length equals 14 residues. The CDR3 spells CASSSDSNNEKLFF. The CDR3 DNA reads as TGCGCCAGCAGCTCCGACAGCAACAATGAAAAACTGTTTTTT.

The V gene is TRBV5-4, the J gene TRBJ1-6; D may be TRBD1 (6 bases). The CDR3 totals 16 residues. Germline V gene sequence: CDR1 SGHNT, CDR2 YYREEE (reference sequence). V was trimmed by 3 bases and J by 6 bases, leaving 16 bases between them. CDR3 sequence reads: CASSSGTILGNSPLHF. DNA of the CDR3: TGTGCCAGCAGCTCGGGGACAATCCTGGGTAATTCACCCCTCCACTTT.

This rearrangement joins TRBV7-2 to TRBJ2-5; 11 bases agree with TRBD2. Germline trimming cut 5 bases from V and 5 bases from J; bases unmatched to any gene: 10. Germline V lookup: CDR1 SGHTA, CDR2 FQGNSA. The CDR3 length is 16 residues. Written as DNA, the CDR3 is TGTGCCAGCAGCCCCTTAGTAGCGGGGGGGTTGGAGACCCAGTACTTC. This gives the protein CASSPLVAGGLETQYF.

The chain joins TRBV7-2 to TRBJ2-3, with 14 bases lining up with TRBD2. The junction had 0 bases not matched to a gene; V was cut back by 6 bases and J by 1 base. This CDR3 comprises 15 residues. The germline CDR1 and CDR2 sequences are SGHTA and FQGNSA. CDR3 amino acids: CASRGLAGGTDTQYF. The CDR3, as DNA: TGTGCCAGCAGGGGACTAGCGGGGGGCACAGATACGCAGTATTTT.

J is TRBJ2-2 and V is TRBV6-4, with 10 bases that match TRBD1. J was trimmed by 7 bases and V by 3 bases; bases with no gene match: 8. The CDR3 sequence is 16 residues long. The germline V gene has CDR1 MRHNA and CDR2 SNTAGT. Written as DNA, the CDR3 is TGTGCCAGCAGTGAAGGGACAGGGGCTACGATCGGGGAGCTGTTTTTT. Its translation is CASSEGTGATIGELFF.

The V call is TRBV5-1, the J call TRBJ2-7, with D perhaps TRBD1 (5 bases). Looked up from germline, CDR1 is SGHRS and CDR2 is YFSETQ. Trimming removed 4 bases from V and 2 bases from J, with 13 bases in between. The length of the CDR3 is 14 residues. CDR3 protein: CASSGLGHTYEQYF. For the CDR3, the DNA is TGCGCCAGCAGCGGCCTAGGACATACCTACGAGCAGTACTTC.

The chain carries TRBV5-1 and TRBJ2-7, with 8 bases that match TRBD2. V was pared by 0 bases and J by 4 bases, with 15 bases of the junction left unmatched. Germline CDR1 SGHRS, CDR2 YFSETQ. The CDR3 is made up of 18 amino acids. Here the CDR3 DNA reads TGCGCCAGCAGCTTGGAAGGGGGGACTAGAGTGATTTCTTACGAGCAGTACTTC. Translating gives CASSLEGGTRVISYEQYF.

Only one count was recorded for this clone. CDR3 bases: TGTGCCAGCAGTTGGGATCGGACAGGGAAGAACACTGAAGCTTTCTTT. It yields the protein CASSWDRTGKNTEAFF. The chain has TRBV6-2 or TRBV6-3 and TRBJ1-1; TRBD1 aligns across 8 bases. J gave up 1 base and V 4 bases, and 8 bases lay outside the gene matches. CDR3 length: 16 residues. In germline, CDR1 is MNHEY, CDR2 SVGEGT.

The chain carries TRBV18 and TRBJ2-7; tentative D call: TRBD2 (5 bases). The CDR3 runs to 14 residues. V lost 5 bases, J lost 1 base, and 12 bases lay in between. Germline loops: CDR1 KGHSH, CDR2 LQKENI. Written as DNA, the CDR3 is TGTGCCAGCTCATCGCCTCGCGGGTCCTACGAGCAGTACTTC. Amino acids: CASSSPRGSYEQYF. Supplemented by reference TRBV18 and TRBJ2-7, the full variable domain reads NAGVMQNPRHLVRRRGQEARLRCSPMKGHSHVYWYRQLPEEGLKFMVYLQKENIIDESGMPKERFSAEFPKEGPSILRIQQVVRGDSAAYFCASSSPRGSYEQYFGPGTRLTVT.

The chain employs TRBV7-3 and TRBJ2-3, with D possibly matching TRBD2 (5 bases). This CDR3 region has 15 residues. V was clipped by 2 bases and J by 0 bases, with 9 bases between them. CDR1 and CDR2 (germline): SGHTA, FQGTGA. CDR3 coding DNA: TGTGCCAGCAGCTTATCGGGGAGAAGCACAGATACGCAGTATTTT. Its translation is CASSLSGRSTDTQYF.

V usage is TRBV9 and J usage is TRBJ2-2; TRBD2 matches at 12 bases. J was trimmed by 3 bases and V by 4 bases; bases with no gene match: 7. Germline CDR1 reads SGDLS; CDR2 reads YYNGEE. The CDR3 extends over 17 amino acids. The CDR3 reads CASSPRTSGAYTGELFF. The CDR3 DNA follows: TGTGCCAGCAGCCCACGGACTAGCGGGGCTTACACCGGGGAGCTGTTTTTT.

The V gene is TRBV18, the J gene TRBJ2-3, with TRBD1 as a possible D gene (6 bases). Trimming cost V 0 bases and J 3 bases, with 16 bases left between them. The CDR3 length is 17 residues. Germline V CDR1 and CDR2: KGHSH, LQKENI. The CDR3 bases are TGTGCCAGCTCACCACCGGGGGCTCCTAGCCCGACAGATACGCAGTATTTT. Translating gives CASSPPGAPSPTDTQYF.

J is TRBJ1-2 and V is TRBV28, with 9 bases identical to TRBD1. J gave up 3 bases and V 5 bases, and 4 bases lay outside the gene matches. This CDR3 contains 14 residues. Looked up from germline, CDR1 is MDHEN and CDR2 is SYDVKM. CDR3 amino acids: CASSTGQGDYGYTF. The CDR3 coding sequence is TGTGCCAGCAGTACGGGACAGGGCGACTATGGCTACACCTTC.

This rearrangement joins TRBV5-4 to TRBJ1-5; TRBD1 agrees at 9 bases. Germline CDR1 is SGHNT and CDR2 is YYREEE (reference sequence). The CDR3 runs 14 residues. V shed 5 bases and J 4 bases; nucleotides not matched to a gene: 4. The CDR3 here is CASSADRGNQPQHF. The DNA of the CDR3 is TGTGCCAGCAGTGCGGACAGGGGAAATCAGCCCCAGCATTTT.

A remark on this clone: The identical CDR3 is also encoded by other nucleotide sequences in the sample. Here the CDR3 DNA reads TGTGCCAGTACTCCCCAAAAGCGGGGGGGAACCGGGGAGCTGTTTTTT. The encoded protein is CASTPQKRGGTGELFF. V and J are TRBV19 and TRBJ2-2; 10 bases agree with TRBD2. Germline V gene lookup returns CDR1 LNHDA and CDR2 SQIVND (reference sequence). The J segment lost 5 bases and the V segment lost 7 bases, leaving 10 bases of the junction unmatched. CDR3 length: 16 residues.

The chain couples TRBV7-9 to TRBJ2-7, with 11 bases matching TRBD2. V lost 5 bases and J lost 7; bases outside the gene matches: 10. CDR3 length: 15 residues. The germline V gene has CDR1 SEHNR and CDR2 FQNEAQ (reference sequence). DNA of the CDR3: TGTGCCAGCAGCGAATCTACTAGCGGGGGTAGTGAGCAGTACTTC. This sequence encodes CASSESTSGGSEQYF.